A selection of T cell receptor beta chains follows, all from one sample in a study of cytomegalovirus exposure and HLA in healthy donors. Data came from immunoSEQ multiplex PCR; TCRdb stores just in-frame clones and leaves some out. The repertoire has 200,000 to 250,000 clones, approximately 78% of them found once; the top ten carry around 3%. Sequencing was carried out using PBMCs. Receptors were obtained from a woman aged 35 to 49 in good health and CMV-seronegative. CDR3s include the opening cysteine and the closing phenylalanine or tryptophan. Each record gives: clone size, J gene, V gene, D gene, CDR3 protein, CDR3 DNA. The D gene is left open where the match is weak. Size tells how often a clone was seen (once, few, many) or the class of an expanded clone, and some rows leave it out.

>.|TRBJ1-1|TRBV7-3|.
CASSLGANTEAFF
TGTGCCAGCAGCCTTGGGGCGAACACTGAAGCTTTCTTT
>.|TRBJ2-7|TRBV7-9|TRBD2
CSSSPIGTSGRGTYEQYF
TGTTCCAGCAGCCCTATTGGGACTAGCGGGAGGGGGACCTACGAGCAGTACTTC
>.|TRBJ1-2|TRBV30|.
CAWSAGIVYGYTF
TGTGCCTGGAGTGCAGGGATTGTCTATGGCTACACCTTC
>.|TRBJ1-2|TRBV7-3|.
CASSLTRGQIDGYTF
TGTGCCAGCAGCTTAACCCGAGGACAGATAGATGGCTACACCTTC
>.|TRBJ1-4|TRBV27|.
CASSLSQVGGEKLFF
TGTGCCAGCAGTTTATCACAGGTGGGAGGGGAAAAACTGTTTTTT
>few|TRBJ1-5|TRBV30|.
CAWSWTENQPQHF
TGTGCCTGGAGTTGGACAGAGAATCAGCCCCAGCATTTT
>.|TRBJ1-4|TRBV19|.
CASSIGGGPNEKLFF
TGTGCCAGTAGTATTGGTGGGGGCCCTAATGAAAAACTGTTTTTT
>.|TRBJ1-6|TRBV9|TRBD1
CASSVEGAPGSPLHF
TGTGCCAGCAGCGTTGAGGGGGCGCCGGGTTCACCCCTCCACTTT
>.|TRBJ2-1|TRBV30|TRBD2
CAWTTGLAGGSSYNEQFF
TGTGCCTGGACTACGGGACTAGCGGGAGGGAGCTCCTACAATGAGCAGTTCTTC
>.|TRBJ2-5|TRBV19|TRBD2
CASRTGLAGEETQYF
TGTGCCAGTAGGACCGGACTAGCGGGAGAAGAGACCCAGTACTTC
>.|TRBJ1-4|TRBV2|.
CASSYSRKLFF
TGTGCCAGCAGTTACAGTAGGAAGCTGTTTTTT
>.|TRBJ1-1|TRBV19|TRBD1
CASSAITGQTNTEAFF
TGTGCCAGTAGCGCTATAACGGGACAGACGAACACTGAAGCTTTCTTT
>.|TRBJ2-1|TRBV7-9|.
CASSPERPYDEQFF
TGTGCCAGCAGCCCCGAGCGCCCCTACGATGAGCAGTTCTTC
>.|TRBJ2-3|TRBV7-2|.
CASSSLGRTDTQYF
TGTGCCAGCAGCTCACTAGGAAGGACAGATACGCAGTATTTT
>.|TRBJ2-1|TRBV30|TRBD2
CAWSGVAGGNEQFF
TGTGCCTGGAGTGGGGTAGCGGGAGGCAATGAGCAGTTCTTC
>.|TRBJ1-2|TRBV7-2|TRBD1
CASSFGQGMAYGYTF
TGTGCCAGCAGCTTCGGACAGGGAATGGCCTATGGCTACACCTTC
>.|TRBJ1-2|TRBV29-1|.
CSVPAGAYGYTF
TGCAGCGTTCCCGCGGGTGCCTATGGCTACACCTTC
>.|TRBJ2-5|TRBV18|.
CASSLEGPGAIQETQYF
TGTGCCAGCTCGTTAGAGGGTCCCGGAGCAATCCAAGAGACCCAGTACTTC
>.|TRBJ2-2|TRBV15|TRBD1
CATSRDSAGELFF
TGTGCCACCAGCCGGGACAGTGCCGGGGAGCTGTTTTTT
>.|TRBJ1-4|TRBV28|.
CASSPVGSGSGKLFF
TGTGCCAGCAGTCCGGTTGGGAGCGGCTCTGGGAAACTGTTTTTT
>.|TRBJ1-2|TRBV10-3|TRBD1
CAIKEQGGRYGYTF
TGTGCCATCAAGGAACAGGGGGGACGCTATGGCTACACCTTC
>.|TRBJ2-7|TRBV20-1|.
CSATNLPVQYF
TGCAGTGCTACCAACCTCCCAGTGCAGTACTTC
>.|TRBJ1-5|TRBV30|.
CAWSISPNQPQHF
TGTGCCTGGAGTATAAGCCCGAATCAGCCCCAGCATTTT
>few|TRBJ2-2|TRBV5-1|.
CASSPSVWLGGELFF
TGCGCCAGCAGCCCTAGCGTTTGGCTGGGCGGGGAGCTGTTTTTT
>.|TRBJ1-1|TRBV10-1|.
CASSEAPRGRTEAFF
TGCGCCAGCAGTGAGGCCCCCAGGGGACGGACTGAAGCTTTCTTT
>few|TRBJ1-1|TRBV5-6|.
CASSPWTQNTEAFF
TGTGCCAGCAGCCCATGGACACAGAACACTGAAGCTTTCTTT
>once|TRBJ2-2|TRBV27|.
CASSLSLGLAGTGELFF
TGTGCCAGCAGTCTCTCCCTCGGGCTAGCCGGTACCGGGGAGCTGTTTTTT
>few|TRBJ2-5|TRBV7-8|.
CASSLQSGAGQETQYF
TGTGCCAGCAGCTTACAGTCAGGGGCGGGCCAAGAGACCCAGTACTTC
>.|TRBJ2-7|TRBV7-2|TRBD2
CASTTVAGGYEQYF
TGTGCCAGCACCACAGTAGCGGGAGGCTACGAGCAGTACTTC
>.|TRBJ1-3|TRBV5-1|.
CASSFQGGNTIYF
TGCGCCAGCAGCTTTCAGGGTGGAAACACCATATATTTT
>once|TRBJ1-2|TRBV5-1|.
CASSLAGWGYTF
TGCGCCAGCAGCTTGGCGGGTTGGGGCTACACCTTC
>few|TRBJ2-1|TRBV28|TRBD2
CASSVGTSGHEQFF
TGTGCCAGCAGTGTGGGGACTAGCGGTCATGAGCAGTTCTTC
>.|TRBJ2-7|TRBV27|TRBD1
CASSRQGYEQYF
TGTGCCAGCAGTAGACAGGGTTACGAGCAGTACTTC
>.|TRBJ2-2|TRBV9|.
CASTVNSRGELFF
TGTGCCAGCACGGTCAACTCACGCGGGGAGCTGTTTTTT
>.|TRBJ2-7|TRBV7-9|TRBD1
CSSSPRTGSYEQYF
TGTTCCAGCAGCCCGAGGACAGGGAGCTACGAGCAGTACTTC
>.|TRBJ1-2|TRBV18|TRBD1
CASSLQGQGHGYTF
TGTGCCAGCTCACTACAGGGACAGGGGCATGGCTACACCTTC
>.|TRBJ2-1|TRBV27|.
CASSSREIPYNEQFF
TGTGCCAGCAGTTCCCGGGAGATCCCCTACAATGAGCAGTTCTTC
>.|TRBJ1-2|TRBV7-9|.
CASSLDRRGYTF
TGTGCCAGCAGCTTAGATCGGCGGGGCTACACCTTC
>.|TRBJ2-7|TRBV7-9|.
CASSLGAGSAEQYF
TGTGCCAGCAGCTTGGGGGCAGGGTCGGCCGAGCAGTACTTC
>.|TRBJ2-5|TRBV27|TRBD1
CASSSPARDSQETQYF
TGTGCCAGCAGTTCCCCCGCCCGGGACAGCCAGGAGACCCAGTACTTC
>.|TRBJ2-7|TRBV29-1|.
CSVGATGAGRWEQYF
TGCAGCGTTGGGGCGACGGGTGCGGGAAGGTGGGAGCAGTACTTC
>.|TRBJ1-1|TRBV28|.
CASFGQRNTEAFF
TGTGCCAGTTTTGGGCAGAGAAACACTGAAGCTTTCTTT
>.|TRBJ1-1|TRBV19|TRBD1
CASSIRTGGMNTEAFF
TGTGCCAGTAGTATTCGGACAGGGGGGATGAACACTGAAGCTTTCTTT
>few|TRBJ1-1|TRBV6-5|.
CASSLKTGEAFF
TGTGCCAGCAGCCTCAAGACGGGTGAAGCTTTCTTT
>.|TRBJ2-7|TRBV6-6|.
CASSYSGVYEQYF
TGTGCCAGCAGTTACTCAGGGGTTTACGAGCAGTACTTC
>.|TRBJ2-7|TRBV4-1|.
CASSQGRGPTAYEQYF
TGCGCCAGCAGCCAAGGAAGGGGTCCCACCGCCTACGAGCAGTACTTC